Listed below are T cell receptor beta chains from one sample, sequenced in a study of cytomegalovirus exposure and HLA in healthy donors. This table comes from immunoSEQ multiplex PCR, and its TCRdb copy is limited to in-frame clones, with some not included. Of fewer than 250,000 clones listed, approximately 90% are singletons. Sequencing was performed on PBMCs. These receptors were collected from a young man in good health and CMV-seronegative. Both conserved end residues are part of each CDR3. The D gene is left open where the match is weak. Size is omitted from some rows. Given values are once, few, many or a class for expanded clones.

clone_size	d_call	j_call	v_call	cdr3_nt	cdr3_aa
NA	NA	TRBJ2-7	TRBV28	TGTGCCAGCAGTTTTCAGGACAGAGGGGAGCAGTACTTC	CASSFQDRGEQYF
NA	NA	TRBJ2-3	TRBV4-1	TGCGCCAGCAGGCATACGGACAAAGATACGCAGTATTTT	CASRHTDKDTQYF
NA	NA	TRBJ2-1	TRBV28	TGTGCCAGCAGTTTATACCGCCGGTACTTGTACAATGAGCAGTTCTTC	CASSLYRRYLYNEQFF
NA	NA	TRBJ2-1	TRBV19	TGTGCCAGTAGTATACAGGGGCTCCCATACAATGAGCAGTTCTTC	CASSIQGLPYNEQFF
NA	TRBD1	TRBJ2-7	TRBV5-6	TGTGCCAGCAGCTTGCCAGGGGGTCACGAGCAGTACTTC	CASSLPGGHEQYF
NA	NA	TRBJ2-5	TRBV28	TGTGCCAGCAGTGCAACCGGGACTCGAGAGACCCAGTACTTC	CASSATGTRETQYF
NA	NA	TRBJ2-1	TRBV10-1	TGCGCCAGCAGTGCAGCATCAGGGGCTAGCTCCTACAATGAGCAGTTCTTC	CASSAASGASSYNEQFF
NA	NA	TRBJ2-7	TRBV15	TGTGCCACCAGCAGAGATAGGACACAATACGAGCAGTACTTC	CATSRDRTQYEQYF
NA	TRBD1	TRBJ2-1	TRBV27	TGTGCCAGCAGCTCCGGGACAGGGGGCTACAATGAGCAGTTCTTC	CASSSGTGGYNEQFF
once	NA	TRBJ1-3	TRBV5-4	TGTGCCAGCAGGAATGGACAGATCTCTGGAAACACCATATATTTT	CASRNGQISGNTIYF
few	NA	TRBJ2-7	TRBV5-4	TGTGCCAGCAGCTCCCGTTACGAGCAGTACTTC	CASSSRYEQYF
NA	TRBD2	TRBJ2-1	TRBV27	TGTGCCAGCAGTTTCCCCGGGAGGAATGAGCAGTTCTTC	CASSFPGRNEQFF
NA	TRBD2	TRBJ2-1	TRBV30	TGTGCCTGGAGTACTCTCAGGACTAGCGGGGGGAACAATGAGCAGTTCTTC	CAWSTLRTSGGNNEQFF
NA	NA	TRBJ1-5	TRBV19	TGTGCCAGTAGTATTCATCGGGGAGGGCCCCAGCATTTT	CASSIHRGGPQHF
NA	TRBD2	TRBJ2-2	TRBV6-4	TGTGCCAGCACCATGACTAGCGGAGACACCGGGGAGCTGTTTTTT	CASTMTSGDTGELFF
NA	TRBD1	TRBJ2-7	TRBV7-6	TGTGCCAGCAGCTTAGGGGGACAGTACTACGAGCAGTACTTC	CASSLGGQYYEQYF
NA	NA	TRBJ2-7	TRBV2	TGTGCCAGCTTCTGGGGCACCTACGAGCAGTACTTC	CASFWGTYEQYF
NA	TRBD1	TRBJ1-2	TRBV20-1	TGCAGTCTGAACAGGGGGCAAGGCTACACCTTC	CSLNRGQGYTF
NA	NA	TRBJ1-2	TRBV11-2	TGTGCCAGCAGCTTAGGTCTTCCTAACTATGGCTACACCTTC	CASSLGLPNYGYTF
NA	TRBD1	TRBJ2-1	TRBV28	TGTGCCAGCAGATGGGACAGTTCGCAGTTCTTC	CASRWDSSQFF
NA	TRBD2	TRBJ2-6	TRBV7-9	TGTGCCACCCACGGGGGGGGATCATCTGGGGCCAACGTCCTGACTTTC	CATHGGGSSGANVLTF
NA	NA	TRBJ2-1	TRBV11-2	TGTGCCAGCAGCTTCCGGGGCTCCTACAATGAGCAGTTCTTC	CASSFRGSYNEQFF
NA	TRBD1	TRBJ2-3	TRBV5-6	TGTGCCAGCAGCGGAACGACAGGGGGCACTGGCACAGATACGCAGTATTTT	CASSGTTGGTGTDTQYF
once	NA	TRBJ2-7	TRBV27	TGTGCCAGCAGTTTCAGATGGGCAGAAGGTTACGAGCAGTACTTC	CASSFRWAEGYEQYF
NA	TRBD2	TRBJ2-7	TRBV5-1	TGCGCCAGCAGCGTTACCGGGACTAGCGGCGACGAGCAGTACTTC	CASSVTGTSGDEQYF
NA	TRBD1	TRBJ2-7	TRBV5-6	TGTGCCAGCAGCTTGGTGGGACAGGGGTTTTACGAGCAGTACTTC	CASSLVGQGFYEQYF
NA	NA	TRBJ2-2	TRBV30	TGTGCCTGGAGTGGCGTCGGGGAGCTGTTTTTT	CAWSGVGELFF
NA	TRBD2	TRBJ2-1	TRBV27	TGTGCCAGCAGTCCCCGGGGGGGGAAGGGGAATGAGCAGTTCTTC	CASSPRGGKGNEQFF
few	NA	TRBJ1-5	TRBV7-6	TGTGCCAGCAGCTTAGGGCAGGGTCATCAGCCCCAGCATTTT	CASSLGQGHQPQHF
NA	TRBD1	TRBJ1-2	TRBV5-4	TGTGCCAGCGCCTATCAGACAGGGATTGGCTACACCTTC	CASAYQTGIGYTF
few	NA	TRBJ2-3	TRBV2	TGTGCCAGCAGGGCCGGGACTCAGGGAGATACGCAGTATTTT	CASRAGTQGDTQYF
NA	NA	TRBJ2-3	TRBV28	TGTGCCAGCAGTGCCCCGGAGGAGAACACAGATACGCAGTATTTT	CASSAPEENTDTQYF
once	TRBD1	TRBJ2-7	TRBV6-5	TGTGCCAGCAGTTACTCCATGACAGGGGCCTACGAGCAGTACTTC	CASSYSMTGAYEQYF
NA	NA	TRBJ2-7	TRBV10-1	TGCGCCAGCAGGAGGAGGGCAGGGACCACCCCCTACGAGCAGTACTTC	CASRRRAGTTPYEQYF
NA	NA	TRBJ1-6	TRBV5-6	TGTGCCAGCAGCTTTGGTCGGGGATCACCCCTCCACTTT	CASSFGRGSPLHF
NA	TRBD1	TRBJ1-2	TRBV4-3	TGCGCCAGCAGCCAGACCGGACAGGGTCTAGGTGGCTACACCTTC	CASSQTGQGLGGYTF
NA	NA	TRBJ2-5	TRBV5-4	TGTGCCAGCAGCGCGCACAACGGGGACCAAGAGACCCAGTACTTC	CASSAHNGDQETQYF
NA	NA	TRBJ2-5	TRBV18	TGTGCCAGCTCACCATCAGGACAGTCGGAGACCCAGTACTTC	CASSPSGQSETQYF
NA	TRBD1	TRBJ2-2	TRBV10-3	TGTGCCATCAGTGCCGCGACAGGGGCCGGCGGGGAGCTGTTTTTT	CAISAATGAGGELFF
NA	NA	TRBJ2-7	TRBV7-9	TGTGCCAGCAGCCCCCACGGGACACCCATACCGAGCTACGAGCAGTACTTC	CASSPHGTPIPSYEQYF